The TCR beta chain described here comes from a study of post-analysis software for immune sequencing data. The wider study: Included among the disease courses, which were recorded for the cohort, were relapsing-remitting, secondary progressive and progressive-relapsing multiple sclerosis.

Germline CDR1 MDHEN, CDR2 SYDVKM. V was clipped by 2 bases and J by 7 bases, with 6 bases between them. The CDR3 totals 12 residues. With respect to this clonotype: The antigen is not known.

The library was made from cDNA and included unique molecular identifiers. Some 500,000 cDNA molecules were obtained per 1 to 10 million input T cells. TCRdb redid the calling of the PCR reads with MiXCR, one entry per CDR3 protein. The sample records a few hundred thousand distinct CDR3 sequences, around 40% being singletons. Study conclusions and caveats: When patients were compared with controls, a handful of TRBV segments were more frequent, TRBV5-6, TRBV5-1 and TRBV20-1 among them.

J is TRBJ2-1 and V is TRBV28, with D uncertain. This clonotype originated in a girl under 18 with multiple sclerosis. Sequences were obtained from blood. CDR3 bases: TGTGCCAGCAGTTTAAACATGAATGAGCAGTTCTTC. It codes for CASSLNMNEQFF.